This is a list of T cell receptor beta chains from one sample in a study of T cell clones after liver transplantation. Here immunoSEQ multiplex PCR was the method, and the copy in TCRdb shows in-frame clones only, minus some. The sample consists of about 78,000 clones, 80% of them appearing once. The sample consisted of CD4+ T cells from blood, taken before liver transplant. These receptors were collected from a human donor who received a liver transplant. The CDR3 runs from the conserved cysteine through the conserved F or W. The order of the fields is V gene, J gene, D gene, clone size, CDR3 DNA, CDR3 protein. The D gene is left open where the match is weak. The listing skips clone size in some rows; elsewhere it reads once, few, many or a size class.

V gene: TRBV4-1; J gene: TRBJ2-3; D gene: -; clone size: -; CDR3 DNA: TGCGCCAGCAGCCAAGTAATTGTGACAGATACGCAGTATTTT; CDR3 protein: CASSQVIVTDTQYF
V gene: TRBV6-1; J gene: TRBJ2-5; D gene: TRBD2; clone size: -; CDR3 DNA: TGTGCCAGCAGTGAGATGACTAGCGGGATAGGGGAGACCCAGTACTTC; CDR3 protein: CASSEMTSGIGETQYF
V gene: TRBV29-1; J gene: TRBJ2-1; D gene: -; clone size: -; CDR3 DNA: TGCAGCGTTGTAGGGCTCCGGGGCCCGGACAATGAGCAGTTCTTC; CDR3 protein: CSVVGLRGPDNEQFF
V gene: TRBV18; J gene: TRBJ1-3; D gene: -; clone size: -; CDR3 DNA: TGTGCCAGCTCACCCCCCTCATTCCTCTCTGGAAACACCATATATTTT; CDR3 protein: CASSPPSFLSGNTIYF
V gene: TRBV7-3; J gene: TRBJ2-1; D gene: TRBD2; clone size: -; CDR3 DNA: TGTGCCAGCAGTTCCGGACTAGCATCCGGCGAGCAGTTCTTC; CDR3 protein: CASSSGLASGEQFF
V gene: TRBV6-6; J gene: TRBJ2-1; D gene: TRBD2; clone size: -; CDR3 DNA: TGTGCCAGCAGTGGGACTAGCGGGCGCTCCTACAATGAGCAGTTCTTC; CDR3 protein: CASSGTSGRSYNEQFF
V gene: TRBV27; J gene: TRBJ1-2; D gene: TRBD1; clone size: once; CDR3 DNA: TGTGCCAGCAGCCCACCTCCGTACAGGGGGCAGGGCTATGGCTACACCTTC; CDR3 protein: CASSPPPYRGQGYGYTF
V gene: TRBV5-1; J gene: TRBJ2-1; D gene: TRBD2; clone size: -; CDR3 DNA: TGCGCCAGCAGCTTGACTAGCGTCGTCAACAATGAGCAGTTCTTC; CDR3 protein: CASSLTSVVNNEQFF
V gene: TRBV7-2; J gene: TRBJ1-2; D gene: -; clone size: -; CDR3 DNA: TGTGCCAGCAGCTTAGGACAGAGCTACACCTTC; CDR3 protein: CASSLGQSYTF
V gene: TRBV19; J gene: TRBJ2-1; D gene: -; clone size: -; CDR3 DNA: TGTGCCAGTAGTATACGGGGCAGGTACAATGAGCAGTTCTTC; CDR3 protein: CASSIRGRYNEQFF
V gene: TRBV2; J gene: TRBJ1-3; D gene: -; clone size: -; CDR3 DNA: TGTGCCAGCAGCTACAGTGTATCTGGAAACACCATATATTTT; CDR3 protein: CASSYSVSGNTIYF
V gene: TRBV9; J gene: TRBJ2-2; D gene: TRBD2; clone size: -; CDR3 DNA: TGTGCCAGCAGTCTTAGCGGGATGGACACCGGGGAGCTGTTTTTT; CDR3 protein: CASSLSGMDTGELFF
V gene: TRBV2; J gene: TRBJ2-1; D gene: TRBD2; clone size: -; CDR3 DNA: TGTGCCACTTCAGGCCAGCGGGGCTTGGGGAATGAGCAGTTCTTC; CDR3 protein: CATSGQRGLGNEQFF
V gene: TRBV5-1; J gene: TRBJ1-2; D gene: -; clone size: -; CDR3 DNA: TGCGCCAGCAGCTTGCGAGGGGACGGCTACACCTTC; CDR3 protein: CASSLRGDGYTF
V gene: TRBV28; J gene: TRBJ1-4; D gene: -; clone size: -; CDR3 DNA: TGTGCCAGCAGTTTAGGAGAATCCAGAGATCCAGTTAATGAAAAACTGTTTTTT; CDR3 protein: CASSLGESRDPVNEKLFF
V gene: TRBV5-1; J gene: TRBJ2-1; D gene: TRBD1; clone size: once; CDR3 DNA: TGCGCCAGCAGCCTAAATACCGGGACAGGGGGCAGAAATGAGCAGTTCTTC; CDR3 protein: CASSLNTGTGGRNEQFF
V gene: TRBV6-6; J gene: TRBJ1-1; D gene: -; clone size: -; CDR3 DNA: TGTGCCAGCAGTACCGGACGGAACACTGAAGCTTTCTTT; CDR3 protein: CASSTGRNTEAFF
V gene: TRBV5-1; J gene: TRBJ1-2; D gene: TRBD1; clone size: once; CDR3 DNA: TGCGCCAGCAGCGGTCGGACAGGCTATGGGGGTGGCTACACCTTC; CDR3 protein: CASSGRTGYGGGYTF
V gene: TRBV18; J gene: TRBJ2-2; D gene: TRBD2; clone size: -; CDR3 DNA: TGTGCCAGCTCATCCGGACTAGCGGCGAACACCGGGGAGCTGTTTTTT; CDR3 protein: CASSSGLAANTGELFF
V gene: TRBV5-6; J gene: TRBJ2-7; D gene: -; clone size: -; CDR3 DNA: TGTGCCAGCAGCTCCTCCTTCTACGAGCAGTACTTC; CDR3 protein: CASSSSFYEQYF
V gene: TRBV6-5; J gene: TRBJ1-3; D gene: -; clone size: -; CDR3 DNA: TGTGCCAGCAGTTACTCGGGCAGGGACGGAAACACCATATATTTT; CDR3 protein: CASSYSGRDGNTIYF
V gene: TRBV28; J gene: TRBJ2-7; D gene: -; clone size: -; CDR3 DNA: TGTGCCAGCAGGACGGGAACCTACGAGCAGTACTTC; CDR3 protein: CASRTGTYEQYF
V gene: TRBV2; J gene: TRBJ2-3; D gene: TRBD2; clone size: -; CDR3 DNA: TGTGCCAGCGTGGCTAGCGGGAATACGGATACGCAGTATTTT; CDR3 protein: CASVASGNTDTQYF
V gene: TRBV11-3; J gene: TRBJ2-3; D gene: -; clone size: -; CDR3 DNA: TGTGCCAGCAGCTTTAAAGAAAGCTCCACAGATACGCAGTATTTT; CDR3 protein: CASSFKESSTDTQYF
V gene: TRBV7-9; J gene: TRBJ1-1; D gene: -; clone size: -; CDR3 DNA: TGTGCCAGCAGCTTGCGAGAGACCCCTGAAGCTTTCTTT; CDR3 protein: CASSLRETPEAFF
V gene: TRBV18; J gene: TRBJ1-2; D gene: TRBD1; clone size: few; CDR3 DNA: TGTGCCAGCTCACCCGACAGGGGTGACTATGGCTACACCTTC; CDR3 protein: CASSPDRGDYGYTF
V gene: TRBV15; J gene: TRBJ2-5; D gene: TRBD2; clone size: -; CDR3 DNA: TGTGCCACCAGCAGAGAGGGAGCGGGAGAAGAGACCCAGTACTTC; CDR3 protein: CATSREGAGEETQYF
V gene: TRBV7-9; J gene: TRBJ2-1; D gene: TRBD2; clone size: few; CDR3 DNA: TGTGCCAGCGGTAGCGGGATCACCTACAATGAGCAGTTCTTC; CDR3 protein: CASGSGITYNEQFF
V gene: TRBV27; J gene: TRBJ1-1; D gene: TRBD1; clone size: -; CDR3 DNA: TGTGCCAGCAGCCCTAGGGGGCGGACGGTGAACACTGAAGCTTTCTTT; CDR3 protein: CASSPRGRTVNTEAFF
V gene: TRBV28; J gene: TRBJ1-1; D gene: -; clone size: -; CDR3 DNA: TGTGCCAGCAGAGGTAGGCACACTGAAGCTTTCTTT; CDR3 protein: CASRGRHTEAFF
V gene: TRBV18; J gene: TRBJ2-7; D gene: -; clone size: -; CDR3 DNA: TGTGCCAGCTCACCAAGGGGCCCAGACGAGCAGTACTTC; CDR3 protein: CASSPRGPDEQYF
V gene: TRBV18; J gene: TRBJ2-7; D gene: -; clone size: -; CDR3 DNA: TGTGCCAGCTCACCTTCCAGACAGATCCAATCCTACGAGCAGTACTTC; CDR3 protein: CASSPSRQIQSYEQYF
V gene: TRBV27; J gene: TRBJ2-3; D gene: -; clone size: -; CDR3 DNA: TGTGCCAGCAGTCCATGGGTTCCCGTCACAGATACGCAGTATTTT; CDR3 protein: CASSPWVPVTDTQYF
V gene: TRBV28; J gene: TRBJ1-1; D gene: TRBD1; clone size: once; CDR3 DNA: TGTGCCAGCGTCAGCCATAATTGGACAGGGGGCACCGAATCGAACACTGAAGCTTTCTTT; CDR3 protein: CASVSHNWTGGTESNTEAFF
V gene: TRBV4-3; J gene: TRBJ2-5; D gene: -; clone size: once; CDR3 DNA: TGCGCCAGCAGGACCCAAGAGACCCAGTACTTC; CDR3 protein: CASRTQETQYF
V gene: TRBV9; J gene: TRBJ1-5; D gene: -; clone size: -; CDR3 DNA: TGTGCCAGCAATGGGGGGCTGGGGAATCAGCCCCAGCATTTT; CDR3 protein: CASNGGLGNQPQHF
V gene: TRBV7-8; J gene: TRBJ2-1; D gene: TRBD2; clone size: few; CDR3 DNA: TGTGCCACCAGCCGGGCTAGCGGTAACAATGAGCAGTTCTTC; CDR3 protein: CATSRASGNNEQFF
V gene: TRBV15; J gene: TRBJ2-2; D gene: TRBD2; clone size: -; CDR3 DNA: TGTGCCACCAGCAGAGATGGGGGGGACACCGGGGAGCTGTTTTTT; CDR3 protein: CATSRDGGDTGELFF
V gene: TRBV18; J gene: TRBJ1-2; D gene: -; clone size: -; CDR3 DNA: TGTGCCAGCTCACCACTTCTTGGCAACTATGGCTACACCTTC; CDR3 protein: CASSPLLGNYGYTF
V gene: TRBV30; J gene: TRBJ1-1; D gene: -; clone size: few; CDR3 DNA: TGTGCCTGTAATGACCGACGAACGACTGAAGCTTTCTTT; CDR3 protein: CACNDRRTTEAFF
V gene: TRBV28; J gene: TRBJ1-4; D gene: -; clone size: -; CDR3 DNA: TGTGCCAGCAGTTTGCGCCATGGGGATGAAAAACTGTTTTTT; CDR3 protein: CASSLRHGDEKLFF